Sequencing of this TCR beta chain was carried out in a study of control samples from healthy donors and cancer patients. The CDR3 is made up of 14 amino acids. The germline V gene encodes CDR1 MNHEY and CDR2 SMNVEV (reference sequence). The ends were cut back, 3 bases at V and 10 bases at J, with 13 bases in the middle. This clone was observed once. TCRdb's table, derived via immunoSEQ multiplex PCR, lists solely in-frame clones and lacks some. The sample shows some 120,000 clones, 91% of them seen only once. Sequences were obtained from blood. The sequence was obtained from a man aged 18 to 29 in good health. V usage is TRBV27 and J usage is TRBJ1-6; D may be TRBD1 (5 bases). The CDR3 spells CASSFGHMGSPLHF. The CDR3 DNA reads as TGTGCCAGCAGTTTTGGACATATGGGCTCACCCCTCCACTTT.